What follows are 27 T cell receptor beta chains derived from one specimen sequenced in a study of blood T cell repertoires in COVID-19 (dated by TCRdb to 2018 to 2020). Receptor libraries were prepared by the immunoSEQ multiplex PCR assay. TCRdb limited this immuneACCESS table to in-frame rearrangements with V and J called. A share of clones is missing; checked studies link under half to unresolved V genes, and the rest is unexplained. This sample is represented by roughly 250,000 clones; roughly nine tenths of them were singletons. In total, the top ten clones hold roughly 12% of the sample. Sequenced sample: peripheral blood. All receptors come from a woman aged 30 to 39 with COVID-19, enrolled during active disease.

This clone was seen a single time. Here the CDR3 DNA reads TGTGCCAGCAGTTTTCAGGACACCGGGGAGCTGTTTTTT. This sequence encodes CASSFQDTGELFF. The rearrangement joins TRBV2 to TRBJ2-2; no clear D gene. The CDR3 covers 13 residues. V shed 5 bases and J shed 3 bases, with 7 bases lying between them. The germline gives CDR1 SNHLY, CDR2 FYNNEI. Based on the CDR3 plus reference TRBV2 and TRBJ2-2, the full variable domain is EPEVTQTPSHQVTQMGQEVILRCVPISNHLYFYWYRQILGQKVEFLVSFYNNEISEKSEIFDDQFSVERPDGSNFTLKIRSTKLEDSAMYFCASSFQDTGELFFGEGSRLTVL.

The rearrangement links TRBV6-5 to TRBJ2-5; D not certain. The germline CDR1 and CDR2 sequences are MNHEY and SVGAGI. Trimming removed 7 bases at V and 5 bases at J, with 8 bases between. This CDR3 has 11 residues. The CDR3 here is CASTSLETQYF. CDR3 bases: TGTGCCAGCACCTCGTTGGAGACCCAGTACTTC.

The CDR3 DNA reads TGTGCCAGTAGTCTCCGGACTAGCGGCAATGAGCAGTTCTTC. It is translated as CASSLRTSGNEQFF. This chain uses TRBV19 with TRBJ2-1; 10 bases match TRBD2. This CDR3 contains 14 residues. Looked up from germline, CDR1 is LNHDA and CDR2 is SQIVND (reference sequence). V was clipped by 5 bases and J by 6 bases; unmatched bases: 4.

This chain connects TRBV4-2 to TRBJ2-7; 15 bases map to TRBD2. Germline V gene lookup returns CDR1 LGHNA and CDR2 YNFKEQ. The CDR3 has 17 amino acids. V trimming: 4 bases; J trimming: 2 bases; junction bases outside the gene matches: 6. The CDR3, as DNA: TGTGCCAGCAGCCCCCGGGGACTAGCGGGGGGCCCCTACGAGCAGTACTTC. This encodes CASSPRGLAGGPYEQYF.

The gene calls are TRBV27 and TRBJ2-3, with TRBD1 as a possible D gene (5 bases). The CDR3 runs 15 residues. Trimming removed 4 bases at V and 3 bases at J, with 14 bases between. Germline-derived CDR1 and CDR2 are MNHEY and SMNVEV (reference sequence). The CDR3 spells CASSSLLGRTDTQYF. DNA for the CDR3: TGTGCCAGCAGTTCACTGTTGGGGCGGACAGATACGCAGTATTTT.

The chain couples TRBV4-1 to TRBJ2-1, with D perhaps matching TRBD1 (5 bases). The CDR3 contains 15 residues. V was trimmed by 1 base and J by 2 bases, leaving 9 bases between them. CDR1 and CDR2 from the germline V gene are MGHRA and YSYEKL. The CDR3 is CASSQAAGPYNEQFF. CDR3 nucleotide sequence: TGCGCCAGCAGCCAAGCGGCAGGGCCCTACAATGAGCAGTTCTTC.

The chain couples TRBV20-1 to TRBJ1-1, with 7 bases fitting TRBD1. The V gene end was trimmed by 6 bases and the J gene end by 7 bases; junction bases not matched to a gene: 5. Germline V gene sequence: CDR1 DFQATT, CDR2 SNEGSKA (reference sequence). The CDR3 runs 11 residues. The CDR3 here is CSADRSREAFF. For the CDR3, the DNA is TGCAGTGCGGACAGGTCCCGTGAAGCTTTCTTT.

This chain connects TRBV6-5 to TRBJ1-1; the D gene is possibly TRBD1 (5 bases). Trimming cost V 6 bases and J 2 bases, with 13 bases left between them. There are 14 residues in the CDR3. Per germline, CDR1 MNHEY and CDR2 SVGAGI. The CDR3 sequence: CASRSRGGNTEAFF. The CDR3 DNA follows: TGTGCCAGCAGATCGCGGGGCGGTAACACTGAAGCTTTCTTT.

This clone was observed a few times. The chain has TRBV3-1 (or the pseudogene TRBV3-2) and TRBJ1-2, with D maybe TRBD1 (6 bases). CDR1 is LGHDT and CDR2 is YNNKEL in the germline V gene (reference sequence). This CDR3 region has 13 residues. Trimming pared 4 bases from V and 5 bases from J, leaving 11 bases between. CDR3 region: CASSPGERYGYTF. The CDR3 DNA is TGTGCCAGCAGCCCAGGGGAACGGTATGGCTACACCTTC.

Written as DNA, the CDR3 is TGTGCCAGCAGCTCGTTGGGGGCGGATTCACCCCTCCACTTT. Its translation: CASSSLGADSPLHF. This sequence joins TRBV7-8 and TRBJ1-6; possible D gene TRBD1, 6 bases. This CDR3 spans 14 amino acids. Trimming removed 4 bases from V and 8 bases from J, with 12 bases in between. CDR1 and CDR2 (germline): SGHVS, FQNEAQ. The entire variable domain, with the rest obtained from reference TRBV7-8 and TRBJ1-6, is as follows: GAGVSQSPRYKVAKRGQDVALRCDPISGHVSLFWYQQALGQGPEFLTYFQNEAQLDKSGLPSDRFFAERPEGSVSTLKIQRTQQEDSAVYLCASSSLGADSPLHFGNGTRLTVT.

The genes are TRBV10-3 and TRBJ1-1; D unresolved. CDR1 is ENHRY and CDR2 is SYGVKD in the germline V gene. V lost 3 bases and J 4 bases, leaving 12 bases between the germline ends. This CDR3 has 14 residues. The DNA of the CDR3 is TGTGCCATCAGTGATATGGCTGGTGGCACTGAAGCTTTCTTT. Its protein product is CAISDMAGGTEAFF.

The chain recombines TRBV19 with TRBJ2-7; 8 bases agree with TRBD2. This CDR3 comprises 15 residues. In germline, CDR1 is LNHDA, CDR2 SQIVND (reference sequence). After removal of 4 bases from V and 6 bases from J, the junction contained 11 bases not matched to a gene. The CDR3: CASSSPRGGLAEQYF. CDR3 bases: TGTGCCAGTAGTAGCCCTCGGGGGGGGCTGGCCGAGCAGTACTTC. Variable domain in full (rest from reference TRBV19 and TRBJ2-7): DGGITQSPKYLFRKEGQNVTLSCEQNLNHDAMYWYRQDPGQGLRLIYYSQIVNDFQKGDIAEGYSVSREKKESFPLTVTSAQKNPTAFYLCASSSPRGGLAEQYFGPGTRLTVT.

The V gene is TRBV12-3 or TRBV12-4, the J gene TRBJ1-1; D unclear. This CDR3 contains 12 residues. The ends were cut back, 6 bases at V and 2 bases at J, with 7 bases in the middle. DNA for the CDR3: TGTGCCAGCAGCCCCTATAACACTGAAGCTTTCTTT. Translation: CASSPYNTEAFF.

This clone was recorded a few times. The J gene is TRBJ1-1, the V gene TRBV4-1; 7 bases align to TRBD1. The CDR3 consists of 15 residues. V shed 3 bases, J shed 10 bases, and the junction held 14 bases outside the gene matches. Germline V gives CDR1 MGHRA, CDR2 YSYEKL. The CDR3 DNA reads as TGCGCCAGCAGCCAGACTGGAGGGGGCGTTCCAGGAGCTTTCTTT. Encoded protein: CASSQTGGGVPGAFF.

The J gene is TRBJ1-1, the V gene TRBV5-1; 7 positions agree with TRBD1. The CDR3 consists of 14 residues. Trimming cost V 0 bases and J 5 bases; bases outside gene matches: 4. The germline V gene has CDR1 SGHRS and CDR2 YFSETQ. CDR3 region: CASSLGQGRTEAFF. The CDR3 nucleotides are TGCGCCAGCAGCTTGGGACAGGGACGTACTGAAGCTTTCTTT. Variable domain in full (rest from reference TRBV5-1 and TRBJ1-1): KAGVTQTPRYLIKTRGQQVTLSCSPISGHRSVSWYQQTPGQGLQFLFEYFSETQRNKGNFPGRFSGRQFSNSRSEMNVSTLELGDSALYLCASSLGQGRTEAFFGQGTRLTVV.

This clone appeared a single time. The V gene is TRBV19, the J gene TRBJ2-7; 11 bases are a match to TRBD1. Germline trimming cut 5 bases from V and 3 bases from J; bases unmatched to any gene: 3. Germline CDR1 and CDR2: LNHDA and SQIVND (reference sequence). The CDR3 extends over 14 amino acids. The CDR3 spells CASSSGTGGYEQYF. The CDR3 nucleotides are TGTGCCAGTAGTTCCGGGACAGGGGGCTACGAGCAGTACTTC.

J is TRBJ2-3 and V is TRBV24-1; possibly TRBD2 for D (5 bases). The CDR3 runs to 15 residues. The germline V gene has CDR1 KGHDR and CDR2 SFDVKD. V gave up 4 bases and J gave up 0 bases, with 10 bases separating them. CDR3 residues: CATSDPGLSTDTQYF. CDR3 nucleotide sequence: TGTGCCACCAGTGACCCTGGACTGAGCACAGATACGCAGTATTTT.

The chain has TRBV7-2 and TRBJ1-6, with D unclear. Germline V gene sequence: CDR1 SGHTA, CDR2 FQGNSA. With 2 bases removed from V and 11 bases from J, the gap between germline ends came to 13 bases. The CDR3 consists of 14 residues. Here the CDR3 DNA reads TGTGCCAGCAGCTTAATCGGGAGGGTAGCACCCCTCCACTTT. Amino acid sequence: CASSLIGRVAPLHF.

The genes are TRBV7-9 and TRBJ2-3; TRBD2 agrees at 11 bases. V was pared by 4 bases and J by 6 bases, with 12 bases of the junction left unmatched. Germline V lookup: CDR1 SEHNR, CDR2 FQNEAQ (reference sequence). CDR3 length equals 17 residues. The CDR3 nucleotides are TGTGCCAGCAGCTCCCAACTAGCGGGGGCGACCAGGGATACGCAGTATTTT. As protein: CASSSQLAGATRDTQYF.

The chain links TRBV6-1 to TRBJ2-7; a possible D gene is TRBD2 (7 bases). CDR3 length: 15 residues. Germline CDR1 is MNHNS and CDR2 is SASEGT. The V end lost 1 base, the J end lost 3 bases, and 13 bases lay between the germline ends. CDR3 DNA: TGTGCCAGCAGTGAAGGGATGGGGGGGCACTACGAGCAGTACTTC. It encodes CASSEGMGGHYEQYF.

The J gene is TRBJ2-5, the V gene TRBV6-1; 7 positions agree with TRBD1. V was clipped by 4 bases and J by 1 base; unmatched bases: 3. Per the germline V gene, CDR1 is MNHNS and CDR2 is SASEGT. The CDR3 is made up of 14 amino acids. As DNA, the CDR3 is TGTGCCAGCAGTGTCGACAGGGTCCAAGAGACCCAGTACTTC. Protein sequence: CASSVDRVQETQYF.

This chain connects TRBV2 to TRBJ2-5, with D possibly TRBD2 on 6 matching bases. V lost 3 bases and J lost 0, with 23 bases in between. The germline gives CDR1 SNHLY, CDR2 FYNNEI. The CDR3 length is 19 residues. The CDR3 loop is CASSESTGRQAMNQETQYF. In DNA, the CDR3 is TGTGCCAGCAGTGAGTCAACGGGGAGGCAGGCAATGAACCAAGAGACCCAGTACTTC. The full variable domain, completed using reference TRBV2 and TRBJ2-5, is EPEVTQTPSHQVTQMGQEVILRCVPISNHLYFYWYRQILGQKVEFLVSFYNNEISEKSEIFDDQFSVERPDGSNFTLKIRSTKLEDSAMYFCASSESTGRQAMNQETQYFGPGTRLLVL.

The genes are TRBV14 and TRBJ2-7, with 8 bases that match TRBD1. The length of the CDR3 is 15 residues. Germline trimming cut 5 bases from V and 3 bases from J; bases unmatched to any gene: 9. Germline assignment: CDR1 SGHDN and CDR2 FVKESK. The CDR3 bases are TGTGCCAGCAGCACCGGGACAGGAGCCTACTACGAGCAGTACTTC. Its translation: CASSTGTGAYYEQYF.

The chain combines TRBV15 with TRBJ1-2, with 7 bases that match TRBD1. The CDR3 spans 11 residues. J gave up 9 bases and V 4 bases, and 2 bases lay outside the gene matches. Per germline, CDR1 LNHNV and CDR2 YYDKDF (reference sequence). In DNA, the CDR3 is TGTGCCACCAGCACACAGGGGAGCTACACCTTC. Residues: CATSTQGSYTF.

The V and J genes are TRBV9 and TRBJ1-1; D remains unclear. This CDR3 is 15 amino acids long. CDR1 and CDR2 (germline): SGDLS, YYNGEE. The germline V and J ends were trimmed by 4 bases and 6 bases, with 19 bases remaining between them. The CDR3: CASSPSPGWGAEAFF. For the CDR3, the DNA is TGTGCCAGCAGCCCATCCCCGGGGTGGGGAGCTGAAGCTTTCTTT.

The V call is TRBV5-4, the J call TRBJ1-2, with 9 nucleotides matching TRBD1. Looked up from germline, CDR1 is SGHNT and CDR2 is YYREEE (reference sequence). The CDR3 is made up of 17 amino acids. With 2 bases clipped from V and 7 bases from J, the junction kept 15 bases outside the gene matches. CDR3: CASSFGVPRQGVRGYTF. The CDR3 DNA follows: TGTGCCAGCAGCTTTGGGGTTCCGAGACAGGGGGTTCGTGGCTACACCTTC.

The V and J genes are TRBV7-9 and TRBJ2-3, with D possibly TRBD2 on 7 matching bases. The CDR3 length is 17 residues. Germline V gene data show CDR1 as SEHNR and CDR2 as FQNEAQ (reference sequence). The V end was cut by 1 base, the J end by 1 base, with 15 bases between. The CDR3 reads CASSLELAGARTDTQYF. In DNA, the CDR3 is TGTGCCAGCAGCTTAGAATTGGCGGGGGCCCGCACAGATACGCAGTATTTT.